The 9 T cell receptor beta chains in this list originate from one sample, sequenced in a study of neurological immune-mediated disorders. TCRdb processed the 5' RACE reads anew with MiXCR; each CDR3 protein has one entry. Found here are 35,000 to 40,000 distinct CDR3 sequences, under 9.5% of them singletons; the top ten hold about 4.5%. The sequenced sample was PBMCs. The receptors were sampled from a woman between 35 and 50 years old in good health.

This clonotype showed up many times. The V gene is TRBV7-8, the J gene TRBJ2-2; TRBD2 matches 8 bases. CDR1 is SGHVS, CDR2 FQNEAQ, per germline. CDR3 length: 17 amino acids. With 3 bases clipped from V and 3 bases from J, the junction kept 9 bases outside the gene matches. The CDR3 DNA reads as TGTGCCAGCAGCTTGGGGATTGGCGGGGGGTACACCGGGGAGCTGTTTTTT. It specifies CASSLGIGGGYTGELFF.

This clonotype has a count of ten or more. The V call is TRBV20-1, the J call TRBJ1-2, with 8 bases that match TRBD1. V lost 5 bases, J lost 7 bases, and 21 bases stayed unmatched. In germline, CDR1 is DFQATT, CDR2 SNEGSKA (reference sequence). This CDR3 comprises 17 residues. The CDR3 loop reads CSADRTGFKGEIGGYTF. In DNA form, the CDR3 reads TGCAGTGCTGATAGGACAGGGTTTAAGGGGGAAATCGGTGGCTACACCTTC.

This clonotype showed up many times. The chain combines TRBV2 with TRBJ1-6; D is uncertain. Germline CDR1 and CDR2: SNHLY and FYNNEI. The V and J ends lost 3 bases and 2 bases respectively, with 5 bases between them. CDR3 length equals 14 residues. This chain's CDR3 is CASSEVPYNSPLHF. DNA of the CDR3: TGTGCCAGCAGTGAGGTGCCCTATAATTCACCCCTCCACTTT.

At least ten counts were recorded for this clonotype. V usage is TRBV28 and J usage is TRBJ1-3; D not resolved. Germline CDR1 MDHEN, CDR2 SYDVKM. CDR3 length equals 10 residues. The germline V and J ends were trimmed by 8 bases and 1 base, with 0 bases remaining between them. The CDR3 coding sequence is TGTGCCAGCTCTGGAAACACCATATATTTT. Encoded protein: CASSGNTIYF.

This clonotype was seen many times. The chain carries TRBV7-9 and TRBJ2-3; D gene uncertain. V lost 2 bases, J lost 4 bases, and 7 bases lay in between. The CDR3 is 13 amino acids. The V gene's germline CDR1 is SEHNR and CDR2 FQNEAQ (reference sequence). CDR3 bases: TGTGCCAGCAGCTTAATAGAACCAGATACGCAGTATTTT. It specifies CASSLIEPDTQYF.

This clonotype has a count of ten or more. The chain carries TRBV7-3 and TRBJ1-1, with D possibly TRBD1 on 5 matching bases. Germline V gene data show CDR1 as SGHTA and CDR2 as FQGTGA. The V gene lost 1 base and the J gene lost 8 bases, with 11 bases spanning the gap. The CDR3 sequence is 13 residues long. The CDR3 coding sequence is TGTGCCAGCAGCTTAATGGAGGGGTCGGAAGCTTTCTTT. Its translation is CASSLMEGSEAFF. The full variable domain, its missing parts supplied by reference TRBV7-3 and TRBJ1-1, is GAGVSQTPSNKVTEKGKYVELRCDPISGHTALYWYRQSLGQGPEFLIYFQGTGAADDSGLPNDRFFAVRPEGSVSTLKIQRTERGDSAVYLCASSLMEGSEAFFGQGTRLTVV.

This clonotype was detected ten times or more. This chain links TRBV7-2 with TRBJ2-7, with D uncertain. The germline CDR1 and CDR2 sequences are SGHTA and FQGNSA. The CDR3 loop spans 11 amino acids. V was cut by 5 bases and J by 4 bases, with 6 bases left in between. CDR3 sequence (DNA): TGTGCCAGCAGCCCTGGATACGAGCAGTACTTC. Translation: CASSPGYEQYF.

This clonotype was seen at least ten times. The rearrangement uses TRBV10-3 and TRBJ1-1; TRBD1 might be the D (5 bases). The germline V gene has CDR1 ENHRY and CDR2 SYGVKD. V lost 0 bases, J lost 5 bases, and 10 bases lay in between. This CDR3 spans 14 amino acids. The CDR3 coding sequence is TGTGCCATCAGTGAGTCTGCAGGGAGGACTGAAGCTTTCTTT. It encodes CAISESAGRTEAFF.

This clonotype was detected ten times or more. The chain has TRBV5-1 and TRBJ2-7; 9 bases agree with TRBD1. The V segment lost 2 bases and the J segment 3 bases; nucleotides outside the gene matches: 6. Germline CDR1 reads SGHRS; CDR2 reads YFSETQ. This CDR3 has 15 residues. CDR3 nucleotides: TGCGCCAGCAGCTTTGCCCCGGGACAGGGCTACGAGCAGTACTTC. It is translated as CASSFAPGQGYEQYF. Full variable domain (outside the CDR3, taken from reference TRBV5-1 and TRBJ2-7): KAGVTQTPRYLIKTRGQQVTLSCSPISGHRSVSWYQQTPGQGLQFLFEYFSETQRNKGNFPGRFSGRQFSNSRSEMNVSTLELGDSALYLCASSFAPGQGYEQYFGPGTRLTVT.